Below are 10 T cell receptor beta chains sequenced from a single sample in a study of molecular identifiers for immune sequencing clone quantification. TCRdb analysed the PCR reads with MiXCR anew, one entry per CDR3 protein. Of over 550,000 distinct CDR3 sequences listed, about 25% are singletons. Material for sequencing was naive CD8+ T cells from blood, with Jurkat cell RNA spiked in. As to subset: FACS-sorted CD8+CD4-CCR7+CD45RA+ naive T cells. Every receptor here comes from a human donor in good health. Some libraries in this study had Jurkat cell RNA spiked in.

In its sample, this clonotype was seen many times. The V call is TRBV6-5, the J call TRBJ2-5; tentative D call: TRBD1 (5 bases). The length of the CDR3 is 14 residues. Trimming took 4 bases from V and 0 from J, leaving 9 bases between them. Germline V gene data show CDR1 as MNHEY and CDR2 as SVGAGI. DNA of the CDR3: TGTGCCAGCAGTTTTGACAGAAACCAAGAGACCCAGTACTTC. It translates to CASSFDRNQETQYF.

The sample holds many counts of this clonotype. The rearrangement links TRBV7-9 to TRBJ1-5; D call uncertain. Looked up from germline, CDR1 is SEHNR and CDR2 is FQNEAQ (reference sequence). The V gene lost 5 bases and the J gene lost 4 bases, with 9 bases spanning the gap. CDR3 length: 13 residues. The CDR3 sequence: CASSPWDNQPQHF. The CDR3 DNA reads as TGTGCCAGCAGCCCTTGGGATAATCAGCCCCAGCATTTT.

To note about this clonotype: A much larger clone lies a single base off, so this may be a read error. The CDR3 here is CASSGGLVRMSTDTQYF. The CDR3 bases are TGTGCCAGCAGTGGAGGCTTGGTCCGGATGTCCACAGATACGCAGTATTTT. The J gene is TRBJ2-3, the V gene TRBV6-1; D gene uncertain. From germline, CDR1 is MNHNS and CDR2 SASEGT. V shed 4 bases and J shed 2 bases, with 19 bases lying between them. This CDR3 comprises 17 residues.

This chain uses TRBV3-1 with TRBJ1-2, with D possibly TRBD1 on 6 matching bases. The CDR3 loop spans 14 amino acids. Germline CDR1 reads LGHDT; CDR2 reads YNNKEL (reference sequence). V gave up 0 bases and J gave up 7 bases, with 12 bases separating them. The CDR3 sequence is CASSQDWGALGYTF. The CDR3 DNA follows: TGTGCCAGCAGCCAAGATTGGGGGGCGCTTGGCTACACCTTC.

The table lists this clonotype with many counts. This chain connects TRBV21-1 to TRBJ2-7; the listed D gene, TRBD1, was not tested against the DNA. TRBV21-1 is recorded as a pseudogene. This CDR3 has 17 amino acids. This CDR3 reads CASSKDTGKRRAYEQYF. In DNA, the CDR3 is TGTGCCAGCAGCAAAGACACAGGGAAGAGGCGGGCCTACGAGCAGTACTTC.

This clonotype was detected only a few times. Given a much more abundant clone one base away, this may be a read error. The chain recombines TRBV27 with TRBJ2-7; 7 bases are a match to TRBD2. Germline loops: CDR1 MNHEY, CDR2 SMNVEV (reference sequence). V shed 3 bases and J 2 bases; nucleotides not matched to a gene: 7. This CDR3 spans 15 amino acids. CDR3 protein: CASSFSGGSAYEQYF. DNA for the CDR3: TGTGCCAGCAGTTTTTCTGGCGGGAGTGCCTACGAGCAGTACTTC.

This clonotype has at least ten counts. The V gene is TRBV4-3, the J gene TRBJ1-4; 9 bases match TRBD1. CDR3 length: 17 amino acids. Germline CDR1 LGHNA, CDR2 YSLEER. After removal of 0 bases from V and 4 bases from J, the junction contained 6 bases not matched to a gene. CDR3 DNA: TGCGCCAGCAGCCAAGATGCCCTGACAGGGGGTAATGAAAAACTGTTTTTT. It specifies CASSQDALTGGNEKLFF.

The V gene is TRBV19, the J gene TRBJ2-7, with 10 bases aligning to TRBD2. V lost 4 bases to trimming and J lost 2 bases; unmatched junction nucleotides: 5. This CDR3 spans 15 amino acids. Germline V gene data show CDR1 as LNHDA and CDR2 as SQIVND (reference sequence). The CDR3 sequence: CASSTTLAGAYEQYF. The CDR3 region has the DNA TGTGCCAGTAGTACGACGCTAGCGGGAGCCTACGAGCAGTACTTC.

At least ten counts were recorded for this clonotype. J is TRBJ2-6 and V is TRBV6-2 or TRBV6-3, with unresolved D. V lost 6 bases and J 2 bases, leaving 14 bases between the germline ends. The length of the CDR3 is 16 residues. Germline CDR1 is MNHEY and CDR2 is SVGEGT. The CDR3 DNA sequence: TGTGCCAGCAGACTGGTGCAAGTCGCTGGGGCCAACGTCCTGACTTTC. As protein: CASRLVQVAGANVLTF.

This clonotype was observed a handful of times. The rearrangement joins TRBV7-9 to TRBJ2-7; 8 positions agree with TRBD1. The germline V gene encodes CDR1 SEHNR and CDR2 FQNEAQ (reference sequence). The length of the CDR3 is 14 residues. Germline trimming cut 7 bases from V and 2 bases from J; bases unmatched to any gene: 7. The CDR3 here is CASTRQGKPYEQYF. The CDR3 region has the DNA TGTGCCAGCACCCGACAGGGGAAGCCCTACGAGCAGTACTTC.